This TCR beta chain was captured in a study of PD-1 blockade in mismatch repair-deficient tumors. Study findings and constraints: Tumor-resident clones, often absent from pretreatment blood, expanded after pembrolizumab and then contracted.

Germline CDR1 reads SGDLS; CDR2 reads YYNGEE. Trimming took 0 bases from V and 3 from J; bases not matched to a gene: 5. There are 15 residues in the CDR3. For this clone: No antigen is known for it.

Clones were read by immunoSEQ multiplex PCR, and TCRdb kept only the in-frame ones, dropping some. The profile shows tens of thousands of clones, roughly 80% of them singletons. PCR or immunohistochemistry showed mismatch repair deficiency in every enrolled patient. The sample here was peripheral blood, taken 4 weeks after starting pembrolizumab. The rearrangement uses TRBV9 and TRBJ2-7, with 8 positions matching TRBD2. The sequence was collected from an adult with mismatch repair-deficient cancer. CDR3 in amino acids: CASSVDASGFYEQYF. CDR3 coding DNA: TGTGCCAGCAGCGTAGACGCTAGCGGGTTCTACGAGCAGTACTTC.